The rows below give T cell receptor beta chains drawn from one sample of a study of T-cell reconstitution after alpha-beta-depleted transplantation in children. TCRdb redid the calling of the PCR reads with MiXCR, one entry per CDR3 protein. The sample has 450,000 to 700,000 distinct CDR3 sequences; roughly 27% are singletons. The specimen comprised PBMCs, sampled before TCRalphabeta/CD19-depleted stem cell transplant. The receptors here all came from a boy younger than two with Wiskott-Aldrich syndrome, due to receive a stem cell transplant. Both conserved end residues are part of each CDR3. The D gene is left open where the match is weak. Clone size appears in some rows only: once, few, many, or a class for an expanded clone.

size,V,length,J,D,DNA,CDR3
NA,TRBV10-3,13,TRBJ2-2,NA,TGTGCCATCAGTGAAGGCTGGACCGGGGAGCTGTTTTTT,CAISEGWTGELFF
NA,TRBV7-8,16,TRBJ1-5,TRBD1,TGTGCCAGCAGCTCCTACGGGACAGGATCTTATCAGCCCCAGCATTTT,CASSSYGTGSYQPQHF
NA,TRBV12-3/TRBV12-4,13,TRBJ1-4,NA,TGTGCCAGCAGTTCCGGGTCTAATGAAAAACTGTTTTTT,CASSSGSNEKLFF
NA,TRBV20-1,14,TRBJ1-1,TRBD1,TGCAGTGCTAGAGATGAGGGGGCGAACACTGAAGCTTTCTTT,CSARDEGANTEAFF
few,TRBV19,12,TRBJ2-3,NA,TGTGCCAGTATGGGGGGGGGCGGTACGCAGTATTTT,CASMGGGGTQYF
few,TRBV3-1,11,TRBJ2-1,NA,TGTGCCAGCAGCCGTGGCTCTGAGCAGTTCTTC,CASSRGSEQFF
NA,TRBV5-1,14,TRBJ2-1,NA,TGCGCCAGCAAGGTCGGGGAGGCCTACAATGAGCAGTTCTTC,CASKVGEAYNEQFF
NA,TRBV4-1,15,TRBJ2-7,NA,TGCGCCAGCAGCCAACGGGACCGTGATGTGGACGAGCAGTACTTC,CASSQRDRDVDEQYF
few,TRBV5-1,16,TRBJ2-7,TRBD2,TGCGCCAGCAGCTTGGGAGGACTAGCGGGGGACGCCGAGCAGTACTTC,CASSLGGLAGDAEQYF
NA,TRBV5-4,14,TRBJ2-2,NA,TGTGCCAGCAGCTTGATGCAGGGCTCTTGGGAGCTGTTTTTT,CASSLMQGSWELFF
NA,TRBV5-1,13,TRBJ2-5,NA,TGCGCCAGCTTTGAACCAAAGGGAGAGACCCAGTACTTC,CASFEPKGETQYF
few,TRBV6-5,16,TRBJ1-1,NA,TGTGCCAGCAGTAACCAGGGAACGATTTTAGGGACTGAAGCTTTCTTT,CASSNQGTILGTEAFF
NA,TRBV5-1,17,TRBJ2-2,TRBD2,TGCGCCAGCAGCGGTGGACTAGCGGGAGCTGACACCGGGGAGCTGTTTTTT,CASSGGLAGADTGELFF
NA,TRBV5-1,14,TRBJ2-1,NA,TGCGCCAGCAGCTTGTCGACAGGAAACAATGAGCAGTTCTTC,CASSLSTGNNEQFF